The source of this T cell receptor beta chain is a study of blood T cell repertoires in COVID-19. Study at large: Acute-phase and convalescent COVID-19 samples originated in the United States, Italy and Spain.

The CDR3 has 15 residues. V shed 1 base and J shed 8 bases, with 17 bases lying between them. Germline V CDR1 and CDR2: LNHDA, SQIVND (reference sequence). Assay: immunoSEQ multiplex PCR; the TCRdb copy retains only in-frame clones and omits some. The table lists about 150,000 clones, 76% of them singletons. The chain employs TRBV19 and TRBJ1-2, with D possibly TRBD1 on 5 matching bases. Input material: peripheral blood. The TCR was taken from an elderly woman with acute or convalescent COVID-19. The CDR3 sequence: CASSIGQLGGDGYTF. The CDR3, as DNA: TGTGCCAGTAGTATAGGGCAGTTGGGGGGAGACGGCTACACCTTC.